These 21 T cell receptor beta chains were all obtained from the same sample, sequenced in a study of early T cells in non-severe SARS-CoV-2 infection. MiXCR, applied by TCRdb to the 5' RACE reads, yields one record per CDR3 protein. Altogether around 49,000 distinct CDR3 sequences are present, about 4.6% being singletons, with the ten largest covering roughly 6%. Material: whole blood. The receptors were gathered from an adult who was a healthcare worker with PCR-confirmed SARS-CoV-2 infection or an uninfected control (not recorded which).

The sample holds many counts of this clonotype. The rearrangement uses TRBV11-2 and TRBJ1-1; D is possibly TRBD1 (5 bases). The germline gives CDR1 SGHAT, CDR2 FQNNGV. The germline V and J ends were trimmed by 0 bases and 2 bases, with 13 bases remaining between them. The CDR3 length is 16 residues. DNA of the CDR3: TGTGCCAGCAGCTTAGAACCCGGGACGGTCAACACTGAAGCTTTCTTT. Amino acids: CASSLEPGTVNTEAFF.

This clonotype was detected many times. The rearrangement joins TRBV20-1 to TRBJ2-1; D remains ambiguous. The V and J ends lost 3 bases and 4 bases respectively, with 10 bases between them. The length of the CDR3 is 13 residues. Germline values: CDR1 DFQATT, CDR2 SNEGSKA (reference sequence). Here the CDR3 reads CSASGGGYNEQFF. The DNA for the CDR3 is TGCAGTGCTAGTGGTGGCGGATACAATGAGCAGTTCTTC.

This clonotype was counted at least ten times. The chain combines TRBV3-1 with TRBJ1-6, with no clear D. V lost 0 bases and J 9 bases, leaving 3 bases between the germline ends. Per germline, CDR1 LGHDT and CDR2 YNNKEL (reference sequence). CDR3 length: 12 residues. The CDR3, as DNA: TGTGCCAGCAGCCAAGAGCCTTCACCCCTCCACTTT. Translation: CASSQEPSPLHF.

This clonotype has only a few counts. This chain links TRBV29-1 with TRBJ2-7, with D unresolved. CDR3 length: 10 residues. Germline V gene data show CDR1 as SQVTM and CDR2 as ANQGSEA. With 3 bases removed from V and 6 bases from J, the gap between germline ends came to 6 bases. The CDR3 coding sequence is TGCAGCGTTGATCTCTGCGAGCAGTACTTC. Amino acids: CSVDLCEQYF.

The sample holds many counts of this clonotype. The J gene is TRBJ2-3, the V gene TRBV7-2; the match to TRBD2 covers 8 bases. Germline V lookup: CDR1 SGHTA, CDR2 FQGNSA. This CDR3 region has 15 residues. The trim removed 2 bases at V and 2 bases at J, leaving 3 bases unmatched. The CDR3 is CASSLRGGYTDTQYF. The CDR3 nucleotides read TGTGCCAGCAGCTTACGCGGGGGGTACACAGATACGCAGTATTTT.

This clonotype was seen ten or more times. The CDR3 region is CASSQGHRNYEQYF. The CDR3 DNA sequence: TGCGCCAGCAGCCAAGGCCATAGGAACTACGAGCAGTACTTC. The chain joins TRBV4-3 to TRBJ2-7; no clear D gene. Trimming took off 1 base at V and 3 bases at J, with 10 bases between the two ends. CDR3 length equals 14 residues. Germline V CDR1 and CDR2: LGHNA, YSLEER.

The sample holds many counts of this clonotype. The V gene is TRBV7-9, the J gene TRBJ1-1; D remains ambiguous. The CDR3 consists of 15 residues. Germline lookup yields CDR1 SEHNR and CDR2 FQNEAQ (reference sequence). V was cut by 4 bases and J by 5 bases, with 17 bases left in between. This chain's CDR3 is CASSSWTPGRTEAFF. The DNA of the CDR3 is TGTGCCAGCAGCTCATGGACCCCGGGGAGGACTGAAGCTTTCTTT.

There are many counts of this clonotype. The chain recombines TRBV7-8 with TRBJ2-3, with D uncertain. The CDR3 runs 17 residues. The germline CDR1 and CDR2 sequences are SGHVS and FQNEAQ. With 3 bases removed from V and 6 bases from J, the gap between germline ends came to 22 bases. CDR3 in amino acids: CASSFQVGLDGVDTQYF. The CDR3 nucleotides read TGTGCCAGCAGCTTCCAGGTTGGGTTGGACGGAGTGGATACGCAGTATTTT.

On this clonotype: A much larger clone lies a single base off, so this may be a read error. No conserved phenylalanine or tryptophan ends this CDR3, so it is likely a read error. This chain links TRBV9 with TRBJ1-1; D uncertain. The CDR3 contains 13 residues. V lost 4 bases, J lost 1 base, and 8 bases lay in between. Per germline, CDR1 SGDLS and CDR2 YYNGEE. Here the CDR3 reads CASSPGWNTEAFL. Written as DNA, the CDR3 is TGTGCCAGCAGCCCAGGTTGGAACACTGAAGCTTTCCTT.

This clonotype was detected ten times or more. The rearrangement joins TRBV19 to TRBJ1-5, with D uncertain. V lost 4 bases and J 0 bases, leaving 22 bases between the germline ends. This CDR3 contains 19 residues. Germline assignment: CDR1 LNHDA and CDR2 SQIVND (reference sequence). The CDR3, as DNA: TGTGCCAGTAGTACCGCAGCGTCCCTCCAAGTTTATAGCAATCAGCCCCAGCATTTT. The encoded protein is CASSTAASLQVYSNQPQHF.

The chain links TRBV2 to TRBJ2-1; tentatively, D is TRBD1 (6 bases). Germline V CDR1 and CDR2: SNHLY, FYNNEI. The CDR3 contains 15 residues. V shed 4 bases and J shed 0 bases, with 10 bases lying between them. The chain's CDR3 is CASSATGSSYNEQFF. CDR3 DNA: TGTGCCAGCAGTGCAACAGGGAGCTCCTACAATGAGCAGTTCTTC.

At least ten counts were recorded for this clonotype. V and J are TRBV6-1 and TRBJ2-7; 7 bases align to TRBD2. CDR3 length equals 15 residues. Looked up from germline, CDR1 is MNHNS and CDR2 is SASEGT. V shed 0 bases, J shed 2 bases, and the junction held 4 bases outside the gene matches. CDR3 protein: CASSEAGLVAYEQYF. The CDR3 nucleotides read TGTGCCAGCAGTGAAGCAGGACTAGTCGCCTACGAGCAGTACTTC.

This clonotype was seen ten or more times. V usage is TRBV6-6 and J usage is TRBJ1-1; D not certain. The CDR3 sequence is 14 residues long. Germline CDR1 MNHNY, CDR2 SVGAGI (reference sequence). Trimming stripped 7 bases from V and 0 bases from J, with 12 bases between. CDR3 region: CASTSTEVNTEAFF. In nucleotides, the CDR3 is TGTGCCAGCACCAGTACTGAGGTGAACACTGAAGCTTTCTTT.

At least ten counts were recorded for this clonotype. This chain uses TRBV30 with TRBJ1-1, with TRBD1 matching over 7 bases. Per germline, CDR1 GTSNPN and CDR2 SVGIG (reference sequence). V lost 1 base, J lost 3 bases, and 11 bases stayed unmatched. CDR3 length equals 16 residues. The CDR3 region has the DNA TGTGCCTGGAGTGGGCCAGGGGGAGTCCTGGACACTGAAGCTTTCTTT. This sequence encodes CAWSGPGGVLDTEAFF.

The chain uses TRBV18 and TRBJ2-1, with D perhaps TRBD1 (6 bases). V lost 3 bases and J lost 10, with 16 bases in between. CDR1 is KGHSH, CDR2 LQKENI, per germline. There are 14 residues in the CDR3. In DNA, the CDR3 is TGTGCCAGCTCACCCCAACACAGGGACCAGGAGCAGTTCTTC. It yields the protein CASSPQHRDQEQFF.

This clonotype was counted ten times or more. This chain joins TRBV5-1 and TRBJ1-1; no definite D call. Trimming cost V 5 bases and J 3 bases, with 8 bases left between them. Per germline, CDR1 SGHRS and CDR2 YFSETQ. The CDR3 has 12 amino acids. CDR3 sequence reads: CASRYGDTEAFF. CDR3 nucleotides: TGCGCCAGCAGATATGGAGACACTGAAGCTTTCTTT. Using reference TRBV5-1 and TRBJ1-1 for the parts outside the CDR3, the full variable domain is KAGVTQTPRYLIKTRGQQVTLSCSPISGHRSVSWYQQTPGQGLQFLFEYFSETQRNKGNFPGRFSGRQFSNSRSEMNVSTLELGDSALYLCASRYGDTEAFFGQGTRLTVV.

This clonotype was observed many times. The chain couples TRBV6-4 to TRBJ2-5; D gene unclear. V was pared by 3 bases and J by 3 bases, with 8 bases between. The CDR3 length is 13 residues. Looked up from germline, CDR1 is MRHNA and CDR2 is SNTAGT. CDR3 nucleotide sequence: TGTGCCAGCAGTGAATTGGAGAAAGAGACCCAGTACTTC. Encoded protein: CASSELEKETQYF.

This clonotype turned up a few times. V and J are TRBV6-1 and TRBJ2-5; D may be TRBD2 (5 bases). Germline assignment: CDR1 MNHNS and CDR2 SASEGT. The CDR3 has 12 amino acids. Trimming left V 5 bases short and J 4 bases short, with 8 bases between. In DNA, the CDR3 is TGTGCCAGCAGTAAGGCGGGAGAGACCCAGTACTTC. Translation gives CASSKAGETQYF.

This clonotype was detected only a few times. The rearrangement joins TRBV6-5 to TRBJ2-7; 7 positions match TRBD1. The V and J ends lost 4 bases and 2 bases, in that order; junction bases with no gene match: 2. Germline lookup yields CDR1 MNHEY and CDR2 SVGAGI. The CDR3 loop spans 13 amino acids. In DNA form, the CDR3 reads TGTGCCAGCAGTTTTGGACAGGCCTACGAGCAGTACTTC. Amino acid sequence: CASSFGQAYEQYF.

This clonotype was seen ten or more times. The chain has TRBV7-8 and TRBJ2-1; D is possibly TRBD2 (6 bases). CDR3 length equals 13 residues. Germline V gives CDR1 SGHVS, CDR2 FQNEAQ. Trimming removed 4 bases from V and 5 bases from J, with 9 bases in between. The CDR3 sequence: CASSSGLNNEQFF. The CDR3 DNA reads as TGTGCCAGCAGCTCGGGACTGAACAATGAGCAGTTCTTC. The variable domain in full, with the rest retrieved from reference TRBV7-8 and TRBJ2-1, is GAGVSQSPRYKVAKRGQDVALRCDPISGHVSLFWYQQALGQGPEFLTYFQNEAQLDKSGLPSDRFFAERPEGSVSTLKIQRTQQEDSAVYLCASSSGLNNEQFFGPGTRLTVL.

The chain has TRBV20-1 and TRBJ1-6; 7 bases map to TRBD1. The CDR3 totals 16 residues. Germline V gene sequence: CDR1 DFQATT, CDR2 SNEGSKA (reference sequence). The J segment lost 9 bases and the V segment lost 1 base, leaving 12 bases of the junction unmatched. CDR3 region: CSARAGTADSSSPLHF. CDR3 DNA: TGCAGTGCTAGAGCTGGGACAGCGGATTCTAGTTCACCCCTCCACTTT.